This TCR beta chain was identified in a study of PD-1 blockade in mismatch repair-deficient tumors. This table comes from immunoSEQ multiplex PCR, and its TCRdb copy is limited to in-frame clones, with some not included. Of roughly 16,000 clones listed, roughly four fifths were seen once; the top ten hold almost 3.5%. A few pembrolizumab responders had their TCRs sequenced. Germline V gives CDR1 KGHSH, CDR2 LQKENI. The CDR3 loop spans 14 amino acids. J lost 2 bases, V lost 4 bases, and 2 bases had no gene match. This TCR came from an adult with mismatch repair-deficient cancer. The chain has TRBV18 and TRBJ1-5; the match to TRBD1 covers 7 bases. Sequencing used PBMCs, obtained 4 weeks after starting pembrolizumab. CDR3 nucleotides: TGTGCCAGCTCACGTACAGGGGGCAATCAGCCCCAGCATTTT. Translated: CASSRTGGNQPQHF. Full variable domain (remainder filled in from reference TRBV18 and TRBJ1-5): NAGVMQNPRHLVRRRGQEARLRCSPMKGHSHVYWYRQLPEEGLKFMVYLQKENIIDESGMPKERFSAEFPKEGPSILRIQQVVRGDSAAYFCASSRTGGNQPQHFGDGTRLSIL.